Sequencing of this T cell receptor beta chain was carried out in a study of shared clonotypes between healthy human individuals. Method: immunoSEQ multiplex PCR; TCRdb's copy keeps in-frame clones and lacks some. The top ten hold around 1.7% of the sample, which has 600,000 to 700,000 clones, more than 70% seen once. Naive CD4+ cells were CD45RA-selected; the remaining cells were memory. This CDR3 region has 16 residues. With 4 bases removed from V and 1 base from J, the gap between germline ends came to 16 bases. Germline CDR1 and CDR2: MGHDK and SYGVNS. Sequencing was performed on memory CD4+ T cells sorted from blood. The subset here: CD45RA-negative fraction. The clonotype comes from a woman younger than 45 in good health. The V gene is TRBV25-1, the J gene TRBJ1-2, with TRBD1 as a possible D gene (6 bases). For the CDR3, the DNA is TGTGCCAGCAGTGCCTTTTCCGGGACAAATAACTATGGCTACACCTTC. It codes for CASSAFSGTNNYGYTF.